These 15 T cell receptor beta chains came from one sample sequenced in a study of T cell responses to AZD1222 COVID-19 vaccine. Using immunoSEQ multiplex PCR, the repertoire was profiled, and TCRdb retains in-frame clones only, with some absent. The sample has about 130,000 clones; around 92% are singletons. The sequencing used peripheral blood, collected on day 0 of AZD1222 vaccination. Source of these receptors: an adult in good health.

This chain joins TRBV28 and TRBJ1-1; D possibly corresponds to TRBD1 (6 bases). CDR3 size: 15 residues. Trimming left V 7 bases short and J 8 bases short, with 23 bases between. In germline, CDR1 is MDHEN, CDR2 SYDVKM. The CDR3: CASTFFDRKGSEAFF. The CDR3 DNA reads as TGTGCCAGCACCTTTTTCGACAGGAAGGGGTCCGAAGCTTTCTTT.

The chain employs TRBV2 and TRBJ2-7; TRBD1 matches 10 bases. CDR1 and CDR2 from the germline V gene are SNHLY and FYNNEI. With 5 bases clipped from V and 6 bases from J, the junction kept 10 bases outside the gene matches. This CDR3 is 15 amino acids long. The DNA of the CDR3 is TGTGCCAGCAGTCCAATTCGGGACAGGGGTAGCGAGCAGTACTTC. Amino acid sequence: CASSPIRDRGSEQYF.

In nucleotides, the CDR3 is TGTGCCAGCAGCTTACGCCCTGGACAGGACAATTATGGCTACACCTTC. This gives the protein CASSLRPGQDNYGYTF. The chain links TRBV13 to TRBJ1-2; 7 bases match TRBD1. The CDR3 runs to 16 residues. Germline V gene data show CDR1 as PRHDT and CDR2 as FYEKMQ (reference sequence). J gave up 5 bases and V 2 bases, and 11 bases lay outside the gene matches.

V and J are TRBV12-3 or TRBV12-4 and TRBJ2-5; 7 bases are a match to TRBD1. The CDR3 covers 13 residues. With 7 bases clipped from V and 5 bases from J, the junction kept 7 bases outside the gene matches. CDR3 nucleotides: TGTGCCAGCACCACAGGGGATGGTGAGACCCAGTACTTC. The encoded protein is CASTTGDGETQYF.

The chain combines TRBV27 with TRBJ2-3; tentatively, D is TRBD2 (6 bases). V lost 4 bases, J lost 5 bases, and 19 bases lay in between. Germline CDR1 MNHEY, CDR2 SMNVEV (reference sequence). CDR3 length: 16 residues. The DNA of the CDR3 is TGTGCCAGCAGTTCCGATCCGGGACTTCTTTTAGATACGCAGTATTTT. This encodes CASSSDPGLLLDTQYF.

This clone was found a few times. The V and J genes are TRBV4-3 and TRBJ2-6, with D possibly matching TRBD1 (5 bases). Per the germline V gene, CDR1 is LGHNA and CDR2 is YSLEER. Trimming pared 5 bases from V and 1 base from J, leaving 15 bases between. This CDR3 is 17 amino acids long. This CDR3 is CASSFQGTGSGANVLTF. DNA of the CDR3: TGCGCCAGCAGCTTCCAGGGTACTGGGTCTGGGGCCAACGTCCTGACTTTC.

This clone was counted a few times. The rearrangement joins TRBV6-5 to TRBJ1-6; a weak D match, TRBD1 (6 bases). This CDR3 region has 15 residues. CDR1 and CDR2 from the germline V gene are MNHEY and SVGAGI. The V end was cut by 6 bases, the J end by 6 bases, with 15 bases between. CDR3 nucleotide sequence: TGTGCCAGCAGCTCCCCGGGACACTCTAATTCACCCCTCCACTTT. Encoded protein: CASSSPGHSNSPLHF.

The chain recombines TRBV6-5 with TRBJ2-7; D remains unclear. V was pared by 6 bases and J by 7 bases, with 13 bases between. CDR3 length: 12 residues. Germline values: CDR1 MNHEY, CDR2 SVGAGI. The CDR3 DNA follows: TGTGCCAGCAGCCCATCGCCTCGAGAGCAGTACTTC. Its translation is CASSPSPREQYF.

The V gene is TRBV6-5, the J gene TRBJ2-7, with D perhaps matching TRBD2 (5 bases). The CDR3 spans 13 residues. V lost 2 bases, J lost 7 bases, and 12 bases lay in between. Per the germline V gene, CDR1 is MNHEY and CDR2 is SVGAGI. The CDR3 DNA follows: TGTGCCAGCAGTTACGGGGATCGGAGGGAGCAGTACTTC. Protein: CASSYGDRREQYF.

The V and J genes are TRBV11-3 and TRBJ2-4; unclear D gene. The CDR3 consists of 14 residues. CDR1 and CDR2 from the germline V gene are SGHNT and YENEEA. The V and J ends lost 5 bases and 6 bases respectively, with 14 bases between them. CDR3 in amino acids: CASSLFDTPNIQYF. The CDR3 coding sequence is TGTGCCAGCAGCCTCTTTGACACCCCAAACATTCAGTACTTC.

V gene TRBV5-6 combines with J gene TRBJ2-2; 9 nucleotides line up with TRBD2. The V and J ends lost 4 bases and 6 bases, in that order; junction bases with no gene match: 10. Per the germline V gene, CDR1 is SGHDT and CDR2 is YYEEEE. The CDR3 is 16 amino acids. The CDR3 DNA is TGTGCCAGCAGCCTCCTAGCGGGACCGATTGCCGGGGAGCTGTTTTTT. This translates into CASSLLAGPIAGELFF.

This clone was detected a few times. The V gene is TRBV2, the J gene TRBJ1-1; 7 bases align to TRBD1. CDR3 length equals 14 residues. The V segment lost 5 bases and the J segment 3 bases; nucleotides outside the gene matches: 6. Germline V gives CDR1 SNHLY, CDR2 FYNNEI. The CDR3 spells CASSSTTGYTEAFF. CDR3 DNA sequence: TGTGCCAGCAGTTCAACGACAGGGTACACTGAAGCTTTCTTT.

The chain couples TRBV6-6 to TRBJ1-5, with D tentatively TRBD1 (6 bases). The CDR3 length is 15 residues. In germline, CDR1 is MNHNY, CDR2 SVGAGI (reference sequence). Deletions cut 0 bases from V and 1 base from J, with 7 bases between. CDR3 DNA sequence: TGTGCCAGCAGTTACTCGAGGGGGAGCAATCAGCCCCAGCATTTT. It encodes CASSYSRGSNQPQHF.

The J gene is TRBJ2-7, the V gene TRBV12-3 or TRBV12-4; 9 bases line up with TRBD1. CDR3 length: 12 amino acids. J lost 3 bases, V lost 9 bases, and 3 bases had no gene match. CDR3: CASGDRDYEQYF. Here the CDR3 DNA reads TGTGCCAGTGGGGACAGGGACTACGAGCAGTACTTC.

This chain connects TRBV6-5 to TRBJ2-7, with 7 bases fitting TRBD1. After removal of 0 bases from V and 3 bases from J, the junction contained 2 bases not matched to a gene. The CDR3 extends over 14 amino acids. Germline-derived CDR1 and CDR2 are MNHEY and SVGAGI. CDR3: CASSYSGTVYEQYF. The CDR3 DNA reads as TGTGCCAGCAGTTACTCGGGGACAGTCTACGAGCAGTACTTC.